Listed here are 17 T cell receptor beta chains from one sample, sequenced in a study of molecular identifiers for immune sequencing clone quantification. Using its own MiXCR run on the PCR reads, TCRdb lists one record per CDR3 protein. The table has about 320,000 distinct CDR3 sequences, about 23% seen once. Specimen: naive CD8+ T cells from blood, with Jurkat cell RNA spiked in. Stated subset: FACS-sorted CD8+CD4-CCR7+CD45RA+ naive T cells. The receptors were gathered from a human donor in good health. Some libraries in this study had Jurkat cell RNA spiked in.

Concerning this clonotype: A much larger clone differs from this one at a single base, so this may be a read error. The chain is built from TRBV5-3 and TRBJ2-6; D may be TRBD1 (6 bases). TRBV5-3 is given ORF status, its function remaining uncertain. The CDR3 consists of 17 residues. V dropped 8 bases and J dropped 0 bases, with 18 bases sitting between them. The DNA for the CDR3 is TGTGCCAGTCTCAGGGGCGCTACCAGCTCTGGGGCCAACGTCCTGACTTTC. Translation gives CASLRGATSSGANVLTF.

This clonotype was counted a few times. V usage is TRBV20-1 and J usage is TRBJ1-5, with 7 bases lining up with TRBD1. CDR3 size: 15 residues. V lost 4 bases, J lost 3 bases, and 9 bases stayed unmatched. Germline values: CDR1 DFQATT, CDR2 SNEGSKA (reference sequence). The DNA of the CDR3 is TGCAGTGCTACAACCCAGGGGGAGATCAATCAGCCCCAGCATTTT. Encoded protein: CSATTQGEINQPQHF.

Remarks on this clonotype: A much larger clone lies a single base off, so this may be a read error. This chain joins TRBV7-9 and TRBJ1-1; TRBD1 might be the D (5 bases). Germline values: CDR1 SEHNR, CDR2 FQNEAQ (reference sequence). The CDR3 is 12 residues long. The CDR3 loop is CASGLGETEAFF. CDR3 in DNA: TGTGCCAGCGGCTTAGGGGAAACTGAAGCTTTCTTT. The variable domain in full, with the rest retrieved from reference TRBV7-9 and TRBJ1-1, is DTGVSQNPRHKITKRGQNVTFRCDPISEHNRLYWYRQTLGQGPEFLTYFQNEAQLEKSRLLSDRFSAERPKGSFSTLEIQRTEQGDSAMYLCASGLGETEAFFGQGTRLTVV.

This clonotype was observed at least ten times. The chain couples TRBV2 to TRBJ1-1, with no clear D. Germline CDR1 and CDR2: SNHLY and FYNNEI. This CDR3 is 15 amino acids long. Trimming pared 2 bases from V and 3 bases from J, leaving 13 bases between. The CDR3 sequence: CASSELQGFDTEAFF. In nucleotides, the CDR3 is TGTGCCAGCAGTGAATTGCAAGGGTTTGACACTGAAGCTTTCTTT.

V usage is TRBV11-2 and J usage is TRBJ1-2; D gene uncertain. Germline CDR1 reads SGHAT; CDR2 reads FQNNGV. Trimming removed 3 bases at V and 1 base at J, with 9 bases between. This CDR3 has 14 residues. CDR3 bases: TGTGCCAGCAGCTTGGCAGGCAATAACTATGGCTACACCTTC. Translated, it gives CASSLAGNNYGYTF.

This clonotype was found a few times. J is TRBJ2-5 and V is TRBV7-2, with TRBD2 matching over 9 bases. Germline lookup yields CDR1 SGHTA and CDR2 FQGNSA. The CDR3 loop spans 16 amino acids. V lost 1 base, J lost 9 bases, and 12 bases stayed unmatched. The CDR3 spells CASSLVPSGIGEAQYF. DNA of the CDR3: TGTGCCAGCAGCTTAGTCCCTAGCGGGATTGGTGAGGCCCAGTACTTC.

This clonotype was detected only once. V and J are TRBV27 and TRBJ2-7; D gene unclear. The V gene lost 0 bases and the J gene lost 0 bases, with 6 bases spanning the gap. CDR1 is MNHEY, CDR2 SMNVEV, per germline (reference sequence). The CDR3 spans 14 residues. The CDR3 DNA reads as TGTGCCAGCAGTTTATCAGGTCTCTCCTACGAGCAGTACTTC. Its protein product is CASSLSGLSYEQYF.

The table lists this clonotype with a count of one. A much larger clone is a single base away; this may be a read error. V and J are TRBV20-1 and TRBJ1-2; D ambiguous. The germline V gene encodes CDR1 DFQATT and CDR2 SNEGSKA (reference sequence). This CDR3 contains 14 residues. V lost 5 bases and J 4 bases, leaving 17 bases between the germline ends. The CDR3 bases are TGCAGTGCTGGCCCCAGTCCAACGGGCTATGGCTACACCTTC. Translation: CSAGPSPTGYGYTF.

CDR3 amino acids: CSVDGVLGNIQYF. The CDR3 DNA reads as TGCAGCGTGGACGGAGTTTTGGGAAACATTCAGTACTTC. The chain employs TRBV29-1 and TRBJ2-4, with D hard to call. Per germline, CDR1 SQVTM and CDR2 ANQGSEA. The CDR3 is 13 residues long. Trimming cost V 6 bases and J 6 bases, with 15 bases left between them.

About this clonotype itself: A much larger clone lies one base from this, so it may be a read error. The chain combines TRBV4-3 with TRBJ2-3; the D gene could be TRBD1 or TRBD2 (5 bases each). The CDR3 is 16 residues long. CDR1 and CDR2 (germline): LGHNA, YSLEER. CDR3 loop: CASGQDLVSGPDTQYF. Here the CDR3 DNA reads TGCGCCAGCGGCCAAGATCTTGTCTCGGGGCCAGATACGCAGTATTTT.

This sequence joins TRBV3-1 and TRBJ2-1; 9 nucleotides line up with TRBD1. The V gene end was trimmed by 4 bases and the J gene end by 3 bases; junction bases not matched to a gene: 4. This CDR3 has 15 residues. Germline CDR1 reads LGHDT; CDR2 reads YNNKEL (reference sequence). The CDR3: CASSRPGQGYNEQFF. CDR3 DNA sequence: TGTGCCAGCAGCCGACCGGGACAGGGCTACAATGAGCAGTTCTTC.

This clonotype was detected a few times. The rearrangement links TRBV6-2 or TRBV6-3 to TRBJ2-3; 10 bases fit TRBD2. Trimming removed 5 bases from V and 3 bases from J; junction bases left unmatched: 8. This CDR3 has 16 residues. CDR1 MNHEY and CDR2 SVGEGT come from the germline V gene. The CDR3 here is CASSRVPSGRTDTQYF. The CDR3 DNA follows: TGTGCCAGCAGTCGCGTCCCTAGCGGGAGAACAGATACGCAGTATTTT.

The table lists this clonotype with many counts. The rearrangement links TRBV20-1 to TRBJ1-2, with TRBD1 as a possible D gene (5 bases). V was trimmed by 0 bases and J by 4 bases, leaving 12 bases between them. The CDR3 extends over 14 amino acids. Germline-derived CDR1 and CDR2 are DFQATT and SNEGSKA (reference sequence). CDR3 bases: TGCAGTGCTAGAGATAGGGACGTTCCCTATGGCTACACCTTC. Amino acids: CSARDRDVPYGYTF.

This clonotype was recorded at least ten times. This chain uses TRBV28 with TRBJ2-5, with no clear D. Trimming stripped 1 base from V and 1 base from J, with 10 bases between. The germline V gene encodes CDR1 MDHEN and CDR2 SYDVKM. The CDR3 consists of 15 residues. The CDR3 loop is CASSLYGSLQETQYF. The CDR3 nucleotides are TGTGCCAGCAGTTTATACGGGTCCCTCCAAGAGACCCAGTACTTC.

The chain carries TRBV5-4 and TRBJ2-3; 7 bases align to TRBD1. Unmatched junction bases numbered 6, after V lost 3 bases and J lost 2 bases. Germline lookup yields CDR1 SGHNT and CDR2 YYREEE (reference sequence). CDR3 length: 15 amino acids. This CDR3 reads CASSSLGTATDTQYF. DNA of the CDR3: TGTGCCAGCAGCTCTCTCGGGACAGCCACAGATACGCAGTATTTT.

The chain recombines TRBV19 with TRBJ1-5; no reliable D call. Trimming removed 3 bases from V and 5 bases from J, with 8 bases in between. Germline V CDR1 and CDR2: LNHDA, SQIVND (reference sequence). This CDR3 region has 13 residues. The CDR3 is CASSMEAYQPQHF. CDR3 in DNA: TGTGCCAGTAGTATGGAAGCATATCAGCCCCAGCATTTT.

V is TRBV14 and J is TRBJ2-5; no clear D. V lost 4 bases to trimming and J lost 3 bases, with 12 bases between them. The CDR3 extends over 14 amino acids. Germline loops: CDR1 SGHDN, CDR2 FVKESK. DNA of the CDR3: TGTGCCAGCAGCCCACAGATATTTGAAGAGACCCAGTACTTC. Its translation: CASSPQIFEETQYF. Full variable domain (outside the CDR3, taken from reference TRBV14 and TRBJ2-5): EAGVTQFPSHSVIEKGQTVTLRCDPISGHDNLYWYRRVMGKEIKFLLHFVKESKQDESGMPNNRFLAERTGGTYSTLKVQPAELEDSGVYFCASSPQIFEETQYFGPGTRLLVL.